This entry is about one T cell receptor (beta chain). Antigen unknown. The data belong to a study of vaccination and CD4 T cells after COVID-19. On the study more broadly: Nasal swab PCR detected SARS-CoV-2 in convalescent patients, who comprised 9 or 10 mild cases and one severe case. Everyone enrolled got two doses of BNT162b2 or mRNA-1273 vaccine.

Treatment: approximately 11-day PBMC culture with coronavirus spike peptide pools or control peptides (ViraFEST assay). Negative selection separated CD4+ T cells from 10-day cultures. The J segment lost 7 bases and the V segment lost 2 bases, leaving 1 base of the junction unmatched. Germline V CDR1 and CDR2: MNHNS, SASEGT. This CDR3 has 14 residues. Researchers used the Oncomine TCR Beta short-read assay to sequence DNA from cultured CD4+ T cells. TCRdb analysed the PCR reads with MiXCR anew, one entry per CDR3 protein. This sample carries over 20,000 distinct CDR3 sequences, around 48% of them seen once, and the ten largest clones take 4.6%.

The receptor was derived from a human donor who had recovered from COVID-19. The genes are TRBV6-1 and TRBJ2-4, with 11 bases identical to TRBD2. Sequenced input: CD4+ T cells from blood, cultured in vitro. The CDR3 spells CASSELAGGNIQYF. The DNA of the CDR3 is TGTGCCAGCAGTGAACTAGCGGGGGGCAACATTCAGTACTTC.